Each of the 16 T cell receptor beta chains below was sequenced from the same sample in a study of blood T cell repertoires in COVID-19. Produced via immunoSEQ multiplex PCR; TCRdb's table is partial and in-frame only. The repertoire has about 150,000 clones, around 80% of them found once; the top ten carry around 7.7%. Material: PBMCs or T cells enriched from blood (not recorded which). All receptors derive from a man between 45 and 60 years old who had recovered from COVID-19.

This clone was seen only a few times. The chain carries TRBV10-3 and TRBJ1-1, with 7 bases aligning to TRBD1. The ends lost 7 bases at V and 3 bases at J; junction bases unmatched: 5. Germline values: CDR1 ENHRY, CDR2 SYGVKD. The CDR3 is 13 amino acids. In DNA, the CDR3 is TGTGCCATCATGGGACAGCTAGACACTGAAGCTTTCTTT. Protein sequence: CAIMGQLDTEAFF.

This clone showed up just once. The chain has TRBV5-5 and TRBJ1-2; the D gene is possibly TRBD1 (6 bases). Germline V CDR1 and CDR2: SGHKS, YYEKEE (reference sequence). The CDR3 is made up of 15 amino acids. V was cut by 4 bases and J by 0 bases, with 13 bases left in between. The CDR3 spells CASSMDRRTNYGYTF. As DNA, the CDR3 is TGTGCCAGCAGCATGGACAGAAGAACTAACTATGGCTACACCTTC.

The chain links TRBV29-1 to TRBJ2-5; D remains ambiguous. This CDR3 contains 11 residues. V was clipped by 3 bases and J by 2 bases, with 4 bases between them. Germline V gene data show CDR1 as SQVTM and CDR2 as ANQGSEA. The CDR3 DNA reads TGCAGCGTTGACTTTCAAGAGACCCAGTACTTC. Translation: CSVDFQETQYF.

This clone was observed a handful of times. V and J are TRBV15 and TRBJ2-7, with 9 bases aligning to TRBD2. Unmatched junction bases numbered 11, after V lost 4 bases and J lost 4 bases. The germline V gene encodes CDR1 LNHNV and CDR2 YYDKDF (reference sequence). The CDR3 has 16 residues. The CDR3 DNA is TGTGCCACCAGCATGAGCGGGGGGCGGAATCGGTACGAGCAGTACTTC. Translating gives CATSMSGGRNRYEQYF.

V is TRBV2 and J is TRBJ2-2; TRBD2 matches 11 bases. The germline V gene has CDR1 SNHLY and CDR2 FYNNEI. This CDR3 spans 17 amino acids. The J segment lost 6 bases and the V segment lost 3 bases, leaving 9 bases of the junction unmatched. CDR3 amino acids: CASSDYSSGGRAGELFF. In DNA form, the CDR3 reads TGTGCCAGCAGTGATTATTCTAGCGGGGGGCGGGCCGGGGAGCTGTTTTTT. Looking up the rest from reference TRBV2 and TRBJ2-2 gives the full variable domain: EPEVTQTPSHQVTQMGQEVILRCVPISNHLYFYWYRQILGQKVEFLVSFYNNEISEKSEIFDDQFSVERPDGSNFTLKIRSTKLEDSAMYFCASSDYSSGGRAGELFFGEGSRLTVL.

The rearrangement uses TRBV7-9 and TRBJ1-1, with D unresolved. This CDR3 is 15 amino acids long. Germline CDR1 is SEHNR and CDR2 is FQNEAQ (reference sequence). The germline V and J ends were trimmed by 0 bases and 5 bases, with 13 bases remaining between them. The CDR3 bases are TGTGCCAGCAGCTTAGCGGGGAGGGAGAGGACTGAAGCTTTCTTT. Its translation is CASSLAGRERTEAFF. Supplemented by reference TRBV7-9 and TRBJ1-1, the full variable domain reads DTGVSQNPRHKITKRGQNVTFRCDPISEHNRLYWYRQTLGQGPEFLTYFQNEAQLEKSRLLSDRFSAERPKGSFSTLEIQRTEQGDSAMYLCASSLAGRERTEAFFGQGTRLTVV.

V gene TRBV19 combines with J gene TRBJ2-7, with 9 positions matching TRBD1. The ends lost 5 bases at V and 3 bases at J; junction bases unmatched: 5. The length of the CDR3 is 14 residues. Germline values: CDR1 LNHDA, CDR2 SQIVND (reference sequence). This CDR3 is CASSARDRVYEQYF. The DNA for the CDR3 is TGTGCCAGTAGTGCCCGGGACAGGGTCTACGAGCAGTACTTC.

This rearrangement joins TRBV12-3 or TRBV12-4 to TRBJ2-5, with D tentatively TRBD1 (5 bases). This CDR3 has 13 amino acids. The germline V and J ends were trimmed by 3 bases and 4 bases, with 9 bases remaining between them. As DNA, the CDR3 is TGTGCCAGCAGTTTGGGGCAGTTAGAGACCCAGTACTTC. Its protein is CASSLGQLETQYF.

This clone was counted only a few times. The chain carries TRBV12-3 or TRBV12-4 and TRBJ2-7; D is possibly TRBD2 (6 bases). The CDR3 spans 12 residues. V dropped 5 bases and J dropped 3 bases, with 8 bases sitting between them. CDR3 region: CASSRGIYEQYF. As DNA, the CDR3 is TGTGCCAGCAGTCGGGGGATCTACGAGCAGTACTTC.

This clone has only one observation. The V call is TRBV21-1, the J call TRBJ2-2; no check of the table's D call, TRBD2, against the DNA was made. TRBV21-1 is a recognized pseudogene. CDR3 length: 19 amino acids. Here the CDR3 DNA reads TGTGCCAGCAGCAAAGACCGCCTAGCGGGGGGTCCTAACACCGGGGAGCTGTTTTTT. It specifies CASSKDRLAGGPNTGELFF.

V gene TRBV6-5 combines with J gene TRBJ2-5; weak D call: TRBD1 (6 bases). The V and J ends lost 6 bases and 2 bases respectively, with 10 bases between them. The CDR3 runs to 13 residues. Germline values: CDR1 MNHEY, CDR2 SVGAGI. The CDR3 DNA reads TGTGCCAGCAGCCGGACAGCACAAGAGACCCAGTACTTC. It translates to CASSRTAQETQYF.

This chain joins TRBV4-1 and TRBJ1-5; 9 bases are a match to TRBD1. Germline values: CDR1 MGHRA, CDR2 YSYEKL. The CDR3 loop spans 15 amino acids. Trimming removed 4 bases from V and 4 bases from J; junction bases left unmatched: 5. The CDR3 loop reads CASSLGTGRNQPQHF. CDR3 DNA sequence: TGCGCCAGCAGCCTCGGGACAGGGAGAAATCAGCCCCAGCATTTT.

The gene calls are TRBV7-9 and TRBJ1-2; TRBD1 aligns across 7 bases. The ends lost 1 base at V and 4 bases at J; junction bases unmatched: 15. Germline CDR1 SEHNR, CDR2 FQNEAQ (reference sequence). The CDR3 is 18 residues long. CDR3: CASSLVTTRQGTGYGYTF. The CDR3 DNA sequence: TGTGCCAGCAGCTTAGTCACGACGCGACAGGGCACCGGCTATGGCTACACCTTC.

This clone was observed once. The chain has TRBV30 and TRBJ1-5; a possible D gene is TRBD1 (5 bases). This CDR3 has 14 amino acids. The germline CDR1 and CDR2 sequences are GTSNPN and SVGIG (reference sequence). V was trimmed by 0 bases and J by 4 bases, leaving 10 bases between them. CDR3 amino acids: CAWSVGGINQPQHF. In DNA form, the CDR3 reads TGTGCCTGGAGTGTCGGGGGGATAAATCAGCCCCAGCATTTT.

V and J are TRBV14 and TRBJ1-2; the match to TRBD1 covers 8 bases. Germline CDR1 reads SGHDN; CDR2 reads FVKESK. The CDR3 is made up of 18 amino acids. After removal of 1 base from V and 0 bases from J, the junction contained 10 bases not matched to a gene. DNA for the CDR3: TGTGCCAGCAGCCAAGGGGCCCCAGGGGGCGCATCTAACTATGGCTACACCTTC. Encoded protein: CASSQGAPGGASNYGYTF.

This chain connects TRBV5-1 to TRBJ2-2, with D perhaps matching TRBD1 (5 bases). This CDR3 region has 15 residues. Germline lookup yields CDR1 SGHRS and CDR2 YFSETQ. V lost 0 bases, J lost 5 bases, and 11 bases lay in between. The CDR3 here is CASSLVARETGELFF. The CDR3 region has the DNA TGCGCCAGCAGCTTGGTGGCCAGGGAAACCGGGGAGCTGTTTTTT.